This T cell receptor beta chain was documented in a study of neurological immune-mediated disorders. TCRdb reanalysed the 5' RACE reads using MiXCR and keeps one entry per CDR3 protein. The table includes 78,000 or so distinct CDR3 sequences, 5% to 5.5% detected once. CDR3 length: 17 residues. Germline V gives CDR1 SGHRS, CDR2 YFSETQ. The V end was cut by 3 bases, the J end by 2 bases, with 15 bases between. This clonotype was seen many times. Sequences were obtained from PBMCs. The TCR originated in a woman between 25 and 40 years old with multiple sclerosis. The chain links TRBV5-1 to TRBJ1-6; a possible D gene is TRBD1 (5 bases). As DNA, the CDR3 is TGCGCCAGCAGCTCAGAGGGGTGGGGGGCCTATAATTCACCCCTCCACTTT. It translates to CASSSEGWGAYNSPLHF.